This T cell receptor beta chain was captured by sequencing in a study of tumor-infiltrating lymphocytes in localized non-small cell lung cancer. Study results and limitations: Different pieces of the same tissue were used for each assay.

TCRdb's copy holds only in-frame clones and misses some; the assay was immunoSEQ multiplex PCR. The sample gives thousands of clones, 74% of which show up once; about 8.9% is in the top ten. In regard to this clone: Its specificity is unknown.

V lost 8 bases, J lost 6 bases, and 10 bases lay in between. The germline CDR1 and CDR2 sequences are GTSNPN and SVGIG (reference sequence). The CDR3 runs to 11 residues. The source is a human donor with non-small cell lung cancer. Sample: uninvolved lung tissue not adjacent to the tumor. The chain joins TRBV30 to TRBJ2-2; D is unresolved. CDR3 nucleotide sequence: TGTGCCAGCAAGCGTCCCGGGGAGCTGTTTTTT. Protein product: CASKRPGELFF.